This T cell receptor beta chain derives from a study of T cells after yellow fever vaccination. General study findings and limits: Clones from primary vaccination mostly reappeared after the booster (96% CD4, approximately 86% CD8). Although the secondary response was weaker, it peaked faster, at day 5 versus 15. Within FACS-sorted repertoires, abundant clonotypes contaminating from the bulk population could be present.

Germline lookup yields CDR1 LGHNA and CDR2 YNFKEQ. V dropped 5 bases and J dropped 0 bases, with 11 bases sitting between them. The CDR3 has 14 amino acids. Of note for this clonotype: Its antigen is undetermined.

Generation of TCR cDNA used 5'RACE template switching (which added a universal primer site and UMIs). TCRdb redid the calling of the 5' RACE reads with MiXCR, one entry per CDR3 protein. Of some 300,000 distinct CDR3 sequences in the sample, 3.6% are singletons; the top ten hold about 20%. The V call is TRBV4-2, the J call TRBJ2-7; tentatively, D is TRBD1 (5 bases). This receptor was identified in a man aged 18 to 35 who received the YFV17D yellow fever vaccine. Sample: PBMCs, taken on the day of the yellow fever booster vaccination. CDR3 coding DNA: TGTGCCAGCAGCTCGACAGATACCTCCTACGAGCAGTACTTC. Residues: CASSSTDTSYEQYF.